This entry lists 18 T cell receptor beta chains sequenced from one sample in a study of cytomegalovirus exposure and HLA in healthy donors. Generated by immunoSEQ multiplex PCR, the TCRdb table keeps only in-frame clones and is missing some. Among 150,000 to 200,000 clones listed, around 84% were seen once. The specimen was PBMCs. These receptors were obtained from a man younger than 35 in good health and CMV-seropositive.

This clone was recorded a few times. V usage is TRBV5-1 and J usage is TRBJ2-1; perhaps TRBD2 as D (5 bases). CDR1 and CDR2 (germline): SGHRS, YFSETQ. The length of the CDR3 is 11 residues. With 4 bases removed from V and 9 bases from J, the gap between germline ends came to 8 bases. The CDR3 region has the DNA TGCGCCAGCAGCGTCGGAGGTGAGCAGTTCTTC. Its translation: CASSVGGEQFF.

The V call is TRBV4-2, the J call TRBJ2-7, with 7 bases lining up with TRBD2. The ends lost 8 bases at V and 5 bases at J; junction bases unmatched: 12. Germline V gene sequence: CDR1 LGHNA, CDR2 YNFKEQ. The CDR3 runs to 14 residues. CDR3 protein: CASSSLAAVDEQYF. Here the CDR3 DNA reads TGTGCCAGCTCTTCCCTAGCGGCTGTCGACGAGCAGTACTTC.

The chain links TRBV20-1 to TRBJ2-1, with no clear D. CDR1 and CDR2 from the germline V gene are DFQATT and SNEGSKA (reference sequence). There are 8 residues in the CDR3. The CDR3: CGLGEQFF. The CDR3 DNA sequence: TGCGGTCTGGGCGAGCAGTTCTTC.

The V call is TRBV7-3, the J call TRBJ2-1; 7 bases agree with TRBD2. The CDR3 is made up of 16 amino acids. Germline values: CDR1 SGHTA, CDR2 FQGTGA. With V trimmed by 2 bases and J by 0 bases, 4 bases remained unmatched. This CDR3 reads CASSLAGTTSYNEQFF. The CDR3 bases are TGTGCCAGCAGCTTAGCCGGGACTACCTCCTACAATGAGCAGTTCTTC.

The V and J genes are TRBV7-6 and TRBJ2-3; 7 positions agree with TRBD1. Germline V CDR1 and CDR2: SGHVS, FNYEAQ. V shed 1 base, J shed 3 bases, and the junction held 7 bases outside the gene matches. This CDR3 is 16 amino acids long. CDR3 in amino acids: CASSLGSAGGTDTQYF. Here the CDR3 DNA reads TGTGCCAGCAGCTTAGGTTCCGCAGGGGGTACAGATACGCAGTATTTT.

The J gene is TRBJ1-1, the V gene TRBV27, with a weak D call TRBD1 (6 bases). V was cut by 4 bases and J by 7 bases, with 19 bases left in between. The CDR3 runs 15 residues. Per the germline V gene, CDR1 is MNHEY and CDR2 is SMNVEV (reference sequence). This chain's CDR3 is CASSSLLNRVGEAFF. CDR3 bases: TGTGCCAGCAGTTCCCTTCTCAACAGGGTGGGTGAAGCTTTCTTT.

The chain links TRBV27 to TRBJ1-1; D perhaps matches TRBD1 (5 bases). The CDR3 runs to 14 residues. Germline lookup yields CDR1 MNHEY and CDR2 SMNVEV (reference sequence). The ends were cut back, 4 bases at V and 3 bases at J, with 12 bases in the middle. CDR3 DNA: TGTGCCAGCAGTTCAAATCAGGGATACACTGAAGCTTTCTTT. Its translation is CASSSNQGYTEAFF.

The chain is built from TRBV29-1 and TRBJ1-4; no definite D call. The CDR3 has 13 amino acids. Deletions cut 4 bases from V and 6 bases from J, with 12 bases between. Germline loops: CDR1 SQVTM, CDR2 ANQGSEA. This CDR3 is CSVVTSGDEKLFF. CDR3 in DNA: TGCAGCGTTGTAACGTCCGGGGATGAAAAACTGTTTTTT.

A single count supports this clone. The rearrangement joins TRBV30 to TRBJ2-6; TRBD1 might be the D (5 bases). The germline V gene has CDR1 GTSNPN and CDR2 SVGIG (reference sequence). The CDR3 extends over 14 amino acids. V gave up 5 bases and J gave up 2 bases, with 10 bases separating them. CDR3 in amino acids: CAWLAGTGANVLTF. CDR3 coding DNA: TGTGCCTGGTTGGCAGGGACTGGGGCCAACGTCCTGACTTTC.

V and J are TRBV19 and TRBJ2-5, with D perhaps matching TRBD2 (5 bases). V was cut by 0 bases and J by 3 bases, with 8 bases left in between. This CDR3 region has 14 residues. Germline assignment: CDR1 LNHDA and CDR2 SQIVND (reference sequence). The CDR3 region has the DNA TGTGCCAGTAGTATAGATTCGGGAAAAGAGACCCAGTACTTC. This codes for CASSIDSGKETQYF.

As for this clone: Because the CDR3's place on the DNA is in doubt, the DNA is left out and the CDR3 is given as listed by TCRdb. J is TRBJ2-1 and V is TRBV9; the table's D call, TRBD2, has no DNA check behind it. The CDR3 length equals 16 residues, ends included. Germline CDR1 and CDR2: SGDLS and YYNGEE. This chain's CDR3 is CASSVGGGASGKRPFF.

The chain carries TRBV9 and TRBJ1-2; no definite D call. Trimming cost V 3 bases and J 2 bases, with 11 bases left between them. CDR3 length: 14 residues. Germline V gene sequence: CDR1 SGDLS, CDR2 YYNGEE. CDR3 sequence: CASSGRRQNYGYTF. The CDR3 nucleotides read TGTGCCAGCAGCGGCCGGAGGCAAAACTATGGCTACACCTTC.

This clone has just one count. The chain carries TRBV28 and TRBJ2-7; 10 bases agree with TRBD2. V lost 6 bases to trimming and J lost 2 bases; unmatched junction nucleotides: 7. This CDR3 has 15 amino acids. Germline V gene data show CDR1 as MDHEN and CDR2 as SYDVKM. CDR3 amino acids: CASRASGREPYEQYF. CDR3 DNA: TGTGCCAGCAGAGCGAGCGGGAGGGAGCCCTACGAGCAGTACTTC.

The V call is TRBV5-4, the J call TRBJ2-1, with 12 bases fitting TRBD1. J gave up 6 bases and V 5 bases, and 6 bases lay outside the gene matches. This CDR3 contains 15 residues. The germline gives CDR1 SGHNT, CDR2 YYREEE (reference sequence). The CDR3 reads CASRSGQGASNEQFF. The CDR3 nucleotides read TGTGCCAGCAGATCGGGACAGGGGGCTTCCAATGAGCAGTTCTTC.

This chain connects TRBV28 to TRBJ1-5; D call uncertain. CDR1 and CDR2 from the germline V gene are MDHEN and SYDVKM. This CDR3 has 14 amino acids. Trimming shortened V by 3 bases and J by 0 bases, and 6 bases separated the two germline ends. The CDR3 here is CASSFEDSNQPQHF. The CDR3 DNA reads TGTGCCAGCAGTTTCGAGGATAGCAATCAGCCCCAGCATTTT.

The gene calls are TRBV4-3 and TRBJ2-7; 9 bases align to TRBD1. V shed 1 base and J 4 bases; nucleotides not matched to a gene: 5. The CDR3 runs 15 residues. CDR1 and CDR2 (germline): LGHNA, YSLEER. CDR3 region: CASSQVGTGLYEQYF. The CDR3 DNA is TGCGCCAGCAGCCAAGTCGGGACAGGGCTTTACGAGCAGTACTTC.

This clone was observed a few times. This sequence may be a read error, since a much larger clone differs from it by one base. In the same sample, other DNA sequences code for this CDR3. The CDR3 DNA is TGTGCCAGCAGCTTTACAGGGGGGGAGACCCAGTACTTC. Amino acid sequence: CASSFTGGETQYF. The rearrangement links TRBV7-2 to TRBJ2-5; 8 bases map to TRBD1. This CDR3 contains 13 residues. Germline V gene data show CDR1 as SGHTA and CDR2 as FQGNSA. The ends lost 3 bases at V and 5 bases at J; junction bases unmatched: 2.

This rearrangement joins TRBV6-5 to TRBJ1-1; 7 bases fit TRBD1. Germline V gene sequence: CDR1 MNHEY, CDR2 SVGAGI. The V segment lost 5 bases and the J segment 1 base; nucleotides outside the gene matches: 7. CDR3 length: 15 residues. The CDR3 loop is CASSAYRGRNTEAFF. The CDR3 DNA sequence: TGTGCCAGCAGTGCATACAGGGGAAGGAACACTGAAGCTTTCTTT.